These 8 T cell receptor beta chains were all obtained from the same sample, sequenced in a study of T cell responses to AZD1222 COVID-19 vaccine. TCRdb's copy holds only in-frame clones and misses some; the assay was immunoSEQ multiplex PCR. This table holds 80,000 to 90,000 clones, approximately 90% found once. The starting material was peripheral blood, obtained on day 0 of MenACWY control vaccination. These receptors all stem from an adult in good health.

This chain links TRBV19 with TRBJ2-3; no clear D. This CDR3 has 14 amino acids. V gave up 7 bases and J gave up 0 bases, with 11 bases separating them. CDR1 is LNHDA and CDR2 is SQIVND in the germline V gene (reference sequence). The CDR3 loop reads CASKEQSSTDTQYF. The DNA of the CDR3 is TGTGCCAGTAAGGAGCAGTCTAGCACAGATACGCAGTATTTT.

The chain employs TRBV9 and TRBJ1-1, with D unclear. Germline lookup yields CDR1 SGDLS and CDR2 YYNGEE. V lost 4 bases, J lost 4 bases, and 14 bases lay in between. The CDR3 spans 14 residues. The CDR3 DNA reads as TGTGCCAGCAGCCCAATACAAGTACTCACTGAAGCTTTCTTT. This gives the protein CASSPIQVLTEAFF.

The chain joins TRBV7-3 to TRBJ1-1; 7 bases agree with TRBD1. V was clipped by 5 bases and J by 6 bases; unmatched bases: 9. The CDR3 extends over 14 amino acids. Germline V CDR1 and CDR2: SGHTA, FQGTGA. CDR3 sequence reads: CASSRKQGPSEAFF. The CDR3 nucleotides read TGTGCCAGCAGCCGAAAACAGGGGCCCTCTGAAGCTTTCTTT. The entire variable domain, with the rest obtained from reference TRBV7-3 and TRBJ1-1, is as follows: GAGVSQTPSNKVTEKGKYVELRCDPISGHTALYWYRQSLGQGPEFLIYFQGTGAADDSGLPNDRFFAVRPEGSVSTLKIQRTERGDSAVYLCASSRKQGPSEAFFGQGTRLTVV.

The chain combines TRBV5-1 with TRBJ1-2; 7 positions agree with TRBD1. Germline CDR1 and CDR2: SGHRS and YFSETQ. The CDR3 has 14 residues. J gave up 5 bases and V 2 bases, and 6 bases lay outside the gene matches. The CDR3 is CASSLTGTDYGYTF. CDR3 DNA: TGCGCCAGCAGCTTAACCGGGACAGATTATGGCTACACCTTC.

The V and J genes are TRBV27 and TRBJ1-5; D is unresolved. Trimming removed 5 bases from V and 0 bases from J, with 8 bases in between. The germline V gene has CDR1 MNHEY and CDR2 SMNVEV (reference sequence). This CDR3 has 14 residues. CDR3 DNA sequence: TGTGCCAGCAGTCCCACCCTTAGCAATCAGCCCCAGCATTTT. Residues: CASSPTLSNQPQHF.

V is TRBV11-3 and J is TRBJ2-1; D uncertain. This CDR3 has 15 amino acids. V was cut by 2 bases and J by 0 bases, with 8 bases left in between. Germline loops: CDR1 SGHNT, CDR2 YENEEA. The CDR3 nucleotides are TGTGCCAGCAGCTTAAACCCAAGCTCCTACAATGAGCAGTTCTTC. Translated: CASSLNPSSYNEQFF.

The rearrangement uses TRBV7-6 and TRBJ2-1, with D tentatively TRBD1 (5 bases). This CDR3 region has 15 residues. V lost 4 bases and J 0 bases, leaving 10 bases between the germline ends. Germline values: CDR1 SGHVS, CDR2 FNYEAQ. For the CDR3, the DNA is TGTGCCAGCAGCTCGACAGAGAGCTCCTACAATGAGCAGTTCTTC. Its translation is CASSSTESSYNEQFF. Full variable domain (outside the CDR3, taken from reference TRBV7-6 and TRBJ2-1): GAGVSQSPRYKVTKRGQDVALRCDPISGHVSLYWYRQALGQGPEFLTYFNYEAQQDKSGLPNDRFSAERPEGSISTLTIQRTEQRDSAMYRCASSSTESSYNEQFFGPGTRLTVL.

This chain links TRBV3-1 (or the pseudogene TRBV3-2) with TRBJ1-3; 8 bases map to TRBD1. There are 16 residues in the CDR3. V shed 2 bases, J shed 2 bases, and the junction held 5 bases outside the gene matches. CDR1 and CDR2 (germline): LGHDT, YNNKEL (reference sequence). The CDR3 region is CASSQPQGAAGNTIYF. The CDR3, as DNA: TGTGCCAGCAGCCAACCTCAGGGGGCAGCTGGAAACACCATATATTTT.